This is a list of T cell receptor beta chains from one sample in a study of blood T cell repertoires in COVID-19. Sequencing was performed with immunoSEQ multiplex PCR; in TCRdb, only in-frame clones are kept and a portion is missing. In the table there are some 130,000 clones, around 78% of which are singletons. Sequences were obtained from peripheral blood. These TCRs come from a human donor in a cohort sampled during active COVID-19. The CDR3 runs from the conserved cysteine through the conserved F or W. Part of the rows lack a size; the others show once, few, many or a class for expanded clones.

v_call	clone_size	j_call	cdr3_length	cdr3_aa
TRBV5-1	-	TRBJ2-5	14	CASSLEHGGETQYF
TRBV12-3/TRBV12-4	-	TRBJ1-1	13	CASYGLRDFEAFF
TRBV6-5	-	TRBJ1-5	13	CASRGFSNQPQHF
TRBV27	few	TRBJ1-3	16	CASSLSPREAGNTIYF
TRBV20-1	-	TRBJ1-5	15	CSASQGPWRDQPQHF
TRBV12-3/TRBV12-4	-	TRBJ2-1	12	CASMGTSNEQFF
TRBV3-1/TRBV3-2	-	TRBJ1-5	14	CASSQESQGQPQHF
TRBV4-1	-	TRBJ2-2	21	CASSQSPGTSSVLRRTGELFF
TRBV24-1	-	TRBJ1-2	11	CATAGSDGYTF
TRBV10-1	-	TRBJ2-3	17	CASSESERGGLTDTQYF
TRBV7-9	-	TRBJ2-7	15	CASSEIGTATYEQYF
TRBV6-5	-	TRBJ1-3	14	CASSERYSGNTIYF
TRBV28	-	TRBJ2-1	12	CASSLRANEQFF
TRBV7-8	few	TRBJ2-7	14	CASSSTRQGYEQYF
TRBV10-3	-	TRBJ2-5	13	CAIMEEFQETQYF
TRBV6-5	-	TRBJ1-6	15	CASSLSPGGRSPLHF
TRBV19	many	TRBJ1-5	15	CATGTGFGGNQPQHF
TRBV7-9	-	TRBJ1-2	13	CASSSGTGKAYTF
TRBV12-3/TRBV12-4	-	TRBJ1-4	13	CASRRDSEEKLFF
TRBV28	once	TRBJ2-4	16	CASTSPGNSGGYIQYF
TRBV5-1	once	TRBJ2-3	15	CASSSRTASTDTQYF
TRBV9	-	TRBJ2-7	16	CASSVGADHPSYEQYF
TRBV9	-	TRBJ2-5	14	CASSVGRSQETQYF
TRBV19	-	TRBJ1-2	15	CASTLPGQGGYGYTF
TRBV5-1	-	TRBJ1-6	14	CASGMSPADSPLHF
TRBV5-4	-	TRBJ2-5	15	CASSPQAGGQETQYF
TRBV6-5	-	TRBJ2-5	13	CASIGQGRETQYF